This T cell receptor beta chain was found in a study of T cell clonality in common variable immunodeficiency. Study-wide findings and caveats: Fewer deletions and N-nucleotide insertions were reportedly seen in common variable immunodeficiency TCR beta sequences. Compared with controls, CVID subjects had fewer shared TCRbeta clones.

Trimming left V 0 bases short and J 4 bases short, with 11 bases between. The V gene's germline CDR1 is DFQATT and CDR2 SNEGSKA (reference sequence). This CDR3 has 14 residues. This clone was found many times. The antigen is unknown. Sequencing ends 3 residues short of the CDR3 end; the germline J gene provides the rest. Caucasian heritage predominated among both patients and controls. Control and CVID samples contributed equal amounts of genomic DNA. The protocol was immunoSEQ multiplex PCR, while the TCRdb copy is restricted to in-frame clones and leaves out a portion. The sample includes about 52,000 clones, none of them occurring once.

Sequenced material: peripheral blood mononuclear cells. This receptor was taken from a person aged 18 to 75 in good health. The V gene is TRBV20-1, the J gene TRBJ2-3; possibly TRBD2 for D (5 bases). CDR3 DNA (partial): TGCAGTGCTAGAGATCGGTATAGCGCAGATACG. Translated: CSARDRYSADT. The whole CDR3 is CSARDRYSADTQYF.